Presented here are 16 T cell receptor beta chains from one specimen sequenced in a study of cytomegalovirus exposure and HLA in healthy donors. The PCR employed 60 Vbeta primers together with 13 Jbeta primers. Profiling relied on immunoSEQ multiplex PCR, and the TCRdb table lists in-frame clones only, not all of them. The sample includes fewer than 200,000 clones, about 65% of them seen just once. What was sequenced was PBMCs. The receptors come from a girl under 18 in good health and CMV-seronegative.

The CDR3 DNA sequence: TGTGCCAGCAGCTTAGATGGGAGTCTCTACGAGCAGTACTTC. Protein sequence: CASSLDGSLYEQYF. The chain uses TRBV7-9 and TRBJ2-7; tentatively, D is TRBD2 (5 bases). V was cut by 1 base and J by 3 bases, with 10 bases left in between. The CDR3 has 14 residues. Germline V gene lookup returns CDR1 SEHNR and CDR2 FQNEAQ (reference sequence).

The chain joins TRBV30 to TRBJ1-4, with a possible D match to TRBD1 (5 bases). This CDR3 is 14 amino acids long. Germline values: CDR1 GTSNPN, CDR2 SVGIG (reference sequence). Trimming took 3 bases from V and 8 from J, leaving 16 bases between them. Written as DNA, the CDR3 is TGTGCCTGGAGGACCAGGGCAGCCGAGGAAAAACTGTTTTTT. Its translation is CAWRTRAAEEKLFF.

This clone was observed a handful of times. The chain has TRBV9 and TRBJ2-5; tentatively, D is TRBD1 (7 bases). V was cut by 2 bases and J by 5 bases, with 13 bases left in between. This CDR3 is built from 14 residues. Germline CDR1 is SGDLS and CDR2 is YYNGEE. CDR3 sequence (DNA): TGTGCCAGCAGCGTGGCCAGGGGGAGGGAGACCCAGTACTTC. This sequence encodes CASSVARGRETQYF.

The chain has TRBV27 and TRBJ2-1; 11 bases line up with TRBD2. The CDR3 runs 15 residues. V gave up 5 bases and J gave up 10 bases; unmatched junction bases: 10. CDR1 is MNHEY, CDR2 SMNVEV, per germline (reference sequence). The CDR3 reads CASSNIAGGQGEQFF. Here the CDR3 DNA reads TGTGCCAGCAGTAACATAGCGGGGGGGCAAGGCGAGCAGTTCTTC.

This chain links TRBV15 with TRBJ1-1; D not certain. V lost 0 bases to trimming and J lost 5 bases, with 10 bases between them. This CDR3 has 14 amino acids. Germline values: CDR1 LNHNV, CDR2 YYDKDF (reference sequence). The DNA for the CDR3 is TGTGCCACCAGCAGAGATAGGAGCGAGACTGAAGCTTTCTTT. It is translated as CATSRDRSETEAFF.

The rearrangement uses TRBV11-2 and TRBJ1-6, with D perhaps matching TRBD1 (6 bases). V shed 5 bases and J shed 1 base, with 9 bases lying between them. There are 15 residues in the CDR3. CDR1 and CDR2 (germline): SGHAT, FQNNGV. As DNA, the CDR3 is TGTGCCAGCAGCGTACAGGGATCCTATAATTCACCCCTCCACTTT. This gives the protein CASSVQGSYNSPLHF.

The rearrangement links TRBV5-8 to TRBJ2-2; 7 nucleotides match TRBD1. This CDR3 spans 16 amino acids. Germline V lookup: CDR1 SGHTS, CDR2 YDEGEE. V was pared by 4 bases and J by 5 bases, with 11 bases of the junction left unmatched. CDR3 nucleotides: TGTGCCAGCAGCCCCCCGCCCGGGACAGAAACCGGGGAGCTGTTTTTT. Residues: CASSPPPGTETGELFF.

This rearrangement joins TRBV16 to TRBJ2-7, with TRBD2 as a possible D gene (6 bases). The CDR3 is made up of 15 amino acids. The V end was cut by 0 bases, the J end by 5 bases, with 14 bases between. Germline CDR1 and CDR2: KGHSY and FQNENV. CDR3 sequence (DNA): TGTGCCAGCAGCCAATCTGGGGCGTGGGGGGACGAGCAGTACTTC. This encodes CASSQSGAWGDEQYF.

CDR3 protein: CASSNIAGSSYNEQFF. Written as DNA, the CDR3 is TGTGCCAGTAGTAACATAGCGGGGAGCTCCTACAATGAGCAGTTCTTC. The rearrangement joins TRBV19 to TRBJ2-1; 8 positions agree with TRBD2. This CDR3 has 16 residues. Germline V gives CDR1 LNHDA, CDR2 SQIVND (reference sequence). V trimming: 4 bases; J trimming: 0 bases; junction bases outside the gene matches: 5.

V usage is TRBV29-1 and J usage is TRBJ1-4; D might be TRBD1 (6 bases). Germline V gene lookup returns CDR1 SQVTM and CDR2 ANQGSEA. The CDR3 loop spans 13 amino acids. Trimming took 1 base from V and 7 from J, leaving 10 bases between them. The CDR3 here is CSVEGGLGEKLFF. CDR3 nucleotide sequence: TGCAGCGTTGAAGGGGGGCTAGGTGAAAAACTGTTTTTT.

This CDR3 reads CSVEGPGGEKLFF. DNA of the CDR3: TGCAGCGTTGAAGGGCCGGGGGGTGAAAAACTGTTTTTT. The V gene is TRBV29-1, the J gene TRBJ1-4, with a possible D match to TRBD1 (5 bases). The CDR3 is 13 residues long. V was pared by 1 base and J by 7 bases, with 10 bases between. Germline CDR1 reads SQVTM; CDR2 reads ANQGSEA. Using reference TRBV29-1 and TRBJ1-4 for the parts outside the CDR3, the full variable domain is SAVISQKPSRDICQRGTSLTIQCQVDSQVTMMFWYRQQPGQSLTLIATANQGSEATYESGFVIDKFPISRPNLTFSTLTVSNMSPEDSSIYLCSVEGPGGEKLFFGSGTQLSVL.

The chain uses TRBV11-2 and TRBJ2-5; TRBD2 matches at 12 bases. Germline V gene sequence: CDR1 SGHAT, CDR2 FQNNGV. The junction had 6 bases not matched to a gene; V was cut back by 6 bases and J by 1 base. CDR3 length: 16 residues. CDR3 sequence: CASSKTGLAGQETQYF. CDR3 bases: TGTGCCAGCAGTAAAACGGGACTAGCGGGCCAAGAGACCCAGTACTTC.

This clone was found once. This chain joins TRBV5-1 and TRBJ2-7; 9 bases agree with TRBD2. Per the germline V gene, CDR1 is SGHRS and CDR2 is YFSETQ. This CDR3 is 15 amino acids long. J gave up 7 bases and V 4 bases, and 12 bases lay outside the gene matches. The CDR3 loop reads CASSVEASGALEQYF. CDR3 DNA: TGCGCCAGCAGCGTGGAGGCTAGCGGGGCTTTAGAGCAGTACTTC. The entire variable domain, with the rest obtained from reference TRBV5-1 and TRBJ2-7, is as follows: KAGVTQTPRYLIKTRGQQVTLSCSPISGHRSVSWYQQTPGQGLQFLFEYFSETQRNKGNFPGRFSGRQFSNSRSEMNVSTLELGDSALYLCASSVEASGALEQYFGPGTRLTVT.

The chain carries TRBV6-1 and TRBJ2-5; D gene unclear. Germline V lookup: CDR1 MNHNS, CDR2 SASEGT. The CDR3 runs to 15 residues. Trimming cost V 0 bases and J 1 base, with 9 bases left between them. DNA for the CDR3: TGTGCCAGCAGTGAAGCGCCAGGATCCCAAGAGACCCAGTACTTC. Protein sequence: CASSEAPGSQETQYF.

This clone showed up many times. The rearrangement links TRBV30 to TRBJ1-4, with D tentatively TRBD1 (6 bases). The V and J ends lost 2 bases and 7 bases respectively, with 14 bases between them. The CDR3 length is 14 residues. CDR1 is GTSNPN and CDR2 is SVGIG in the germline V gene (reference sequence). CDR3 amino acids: CAWSPGTLGEKLFF. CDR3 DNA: TGTGCCTGGAGTCCTGGGACACTGGGTGAAAAACTGTTTTTT.

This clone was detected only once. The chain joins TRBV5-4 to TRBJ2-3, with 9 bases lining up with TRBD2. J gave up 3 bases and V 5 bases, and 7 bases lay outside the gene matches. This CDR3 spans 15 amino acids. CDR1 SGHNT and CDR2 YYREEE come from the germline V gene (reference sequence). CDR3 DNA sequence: TGTGCCAGCAGGACCCTGCGGGGGGGGACAGATACGCAGTATTTT. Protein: CASRTLRGGTDTQYF.